A single sample gave rise to the 31 T cell receptor beta chains below, sequenced in a study of human T cells and chemical hapten exposure. Via MiXCR, TCRdb re-called the 5' RACE reads, giving one row per CDR3 protein. Of over 95,000 distinct CDR3 sequences in the sample, approximately 20% were seen once. The total RNA was obtained from whole blood that was not fractionated. Receptors were obtained from a human donor in good health.

The chain links TRBV20-1 to TRBJ2-7; TRBD2 might be the D (5 bases). Trimming took off 1 base at V and 0 bases at J, with 16 bases between the two ends. CDR3 length: 16 amino acids. The germline gives CDR1 DFQATT, CDR2 SNEGSKA (reference sequence). The CDR3 spells CSARVRGEKSSYEQYF. The CDR3 DNA is TGCAGTGCTAGAGTCCGGGGAGAAAAGAGCTCCTACGAGCAGTACTTC.

V is TRBV5-5 and J is TRBJ2-4; D ambiguous. The V gene's germline CDR1 is SGHKS and CDR2 YYEKEE (reference sequence). This CDR3 has 12 residues. Trimming shortened V by 2 bases and J by 9 bases, and 9 bases separated the two germline ends. CDR3 sequence (DNA): TGTGCCAGCAGCTTTGTAGGTGGCATTCAGTACTTC. It is translated as CASSFVGGIQYF.

J is TRBJ1-6 and V is TRBV5-1; tentative D call: TRBD1 (6 bases). Trimming shortened V by 4 bases and J by 7 bases, and 24 bases separated the two germline ends. In germline, CDR1 is SGHRS, CDR2 YFSETQ. The CDR3 covers 18 residues. The CDR3 DNA follows: TGCGCCAGCAGCCCGGACACCCAACAACCACAGGGAAATTCACCCCTCCACTTT. As protein: CASSPDTQQPQGNSPLHF.

This chain links TRBV18 with TRBJ2-3, with TRBD1 matching over 8 bases. V trimming: 0 bases; J trimming: 3 bases; junction bases outside the gene matches: 5. The CDR3 runs 16 residues. The germline V gene has CDR1 KGHSH and CDR2 LQKENI. The CDR3 spells CASSPPAGGVTDTQYF. In DNA form, the CDR3 reads TGTGCCAGCTCACCACCGGCAGGGGGCGTAACAGATACGCAGTATTTT.

V and J are TRBV9 and TRBJ2-1; D might be TRBD1 (6 bases). V was clipped by 0 bases and J by 3 bases, with 10 bases between them. This CDR3 has 15 residues. The germline gives CDR1 SGDLS, CDR2 YYNGEE. CDR3 sequence: CASSVDSGHYNEQFF. The CDR3 DNA reads TGTGCCAGCAGCGTAGACTCGGGACACTACAATGAGCAGTTCTTC.

V usage is TRBV28 and J usage is TRBJ1-6; D might be TRBD1 (6 bases). Deletions cut 6 bases from V and 4 bases from J, with 13 bases between. CDR1 is MDHEN and CDR2 is SYDVKM in the germline V gene. The CDR3 is made up of 15 amino acids. CDR3: CASRSGGAYNSPLHF. The CDR3 DNA is TGTGCCAGCAGGTCCGGGGGGGCTTATAATTCACCCCTCCACTTT.

This chain uses TRBV7-2 with TRBJ2-7, with D unclear. This CDR3 has 14 residues. Germline CDR1 reads SGHTA; CDR2 reads FQGNSA. V was pared by 5 bases and J by 6 bases, with 17 bases between. The CDR3 loop reads CASSKGPKGLEQYF. As DNA, the CDR3 is TGTGCCAGCAGCAAAGGCCCGAAGGGCCTCGAGCAGTACTTC.

The chain is built from TRBV10-1 and TRBJ2-2, with TRBD2 as a possible D gene (5 bases). Germline V gene data show CDR1 as WNHNN and CDR2 as SYGVQD (reference sequence). The CDR3 is 15 amino acids. Trimming took off 6 bases at V and 6 bases at J, with 17 bases between the two ends. The CDR3 sequence is CASSPGKAYPGELFF. CDR3 DNA: TGCGCCAGCAGCCCCGGGAAGGCTTATCCCGGGGAGCTGTTTTTT.

This clonotype was found a few times. At one boundary the junction diverges from the germline segment, which might be a read error. The chain joins TRBV28 to TRBJ1-2; no clear D. The CDR3 extends over 11 amino acids. Germline assignment: CDR1 MDHEN and CDR2 SYDVKM. CDR3 region: CASSFRGWRHF. The CDR3 DNA is TGTGCCAGCAGTTTTCGGGGTTGGCGCCACTTC.

The gene calls are TRBV20-1 and TRBJ2-3, with 9 bases that match TRBD1. Germline CDR1 reads DFQATT; CDR2 reads SNEGSKA (reference sequence). The CDR3 has 14 residues. Trimming took 1 base from V and 1 from J; bases not matched to a gene: 0. The chain's CDR3 is CSARGTGGTDTQYF. The CDR3 bases are TGCAGTGCTAGAGGGACAGGGGGCACAGATACGCAGTATTTT.

This clonotype occurred many times. The genes are TRBV3-1 and TRBJ2-3; D unclear. Germline CDR1 and CDR2: LGHDT and YNNKEL (reference sequence). Trimming stripped 1 base from V and 1 base from J, with 6 bases between. CDR3 size: 14 residues. CDR3 protein: CASSQVPRTDTQYF. Here the CDR3 DNA reads TGTGCCAGCAGCCAAGTCCCCCGCACAGATACGCAGTATTTT.

This chain links TRBV4-1 with TRBJ2-7, with TRBD2 matching 9 bases. CDR3 length equals 15 residues. Germline assignment: CDR1 MGHRA and CDR2 YSYEKL. The V gene end was trimmed by 4 bases and the J gene end by 4 bases; junction bases not matched to a gene: 8. The CDR3 reads CASSLAGTSSYEQYF. CDR3 bases: TGCGCCAGCAGCCTTGCCGGGACTAGCAGTTACGAGCAGTACTTC.

This chain uses TRBV4-1 with TRBJ2-1, with TRBD2 matching 15 bases. The CDR3 loop spans 16 amino acids. CDR1 and CDR2 from the germline V gene are MGHRA and YSYEKL. Germline trimming cut 2 bases from V and 8 bases from J; bases unmatched to any gene: 4. The CDR3 region is CASSQRTSGRADEQFF. CDR3 coding DNA: TGCGCCAGCAGCCAAAGGACTAGCGGGAGGGCCGATGAGCAGTTCTTC.

The V and J genes are TRBV5-5 and TRBJ2-4; the D gene could be TRBD1 or TRBD2 (5 bases each). Trimming took off 4 bases at V and 5 bases at J, with 16 bases between the two ends. Germline V gene sequence: CDR1 SGHKS, CDR2 YYEKEE (reference sequence). This CDR3 spans 15 amino acids. CDR3 coding DNA: TGTGCCAGCAGCCCCTTTGCCGGGACCGAAAACATTCAGTACTTC. This sequence encodes CASSPFAGTENIQYF.

In this sample, this clonotype turned up many times. This CDR3 reads CASSSLAWADTQYF. In DNA, the CDR3 is TGTGCCAGCAGCTCCTTGGCCTGGGCGGATACGCAGTATTTT. V gene TRBV7-4 combines with J gene TRBJ2-3; D not certain. Germline lookup yields CDR1 SGHVT and CDR2 SQSDAQ. This CDR3 region has 14 residues. The V end lost 4 bases, the J end lost 6 bases, and 14 bases lay between the germline ends.

CDR3 bases: TGTGCCAGCAGCTTAGATGGAAGGTTAAATCAGCCCCAGCATTTT. It encodes CASSLDGRLNQPQHF. The chain is built from TRBV11-2 and TRBJ1-5; D unclear. Germline CDR1 and CDR2: SGHAT and FQNNGV. This CDR3 has 15 amino acids. The V and J ends lost 0 bases and 4 bases respectively, with 10 bases between them.

This clonotype occurred a few times. V and J are TRBV11-2 and TRBJ2-4; D is unresolved. With 1 base removed from V and 11 bases from J, the gap between germline ends came to 18 bases. The CDR3 runs 15 residues. CDR1 SGHAT and CDR2 FQNNGV come from the germline V gene. CDR3 in DNA: TGTGCCAGCAGCTTAGGGGTTTTCCCCCCCGGTGTTCAGTACTTC. Translated: CASSLGVFPPGVQYF.

This clonotype was counted a few times. The CDR3 does not close with the conserved phenylalanine or tryptophan, likely indicating a read error. The V gene is TRBV20-1, the J gene TRBJ2-1; 8 bases are a match to TRBD2. Per the germline V gene, CDR1 is DFQATT and CDR2 is SNEGSKA (reference sequence). The CDR3 covers 17 residues. J gave up 0 bases and V 6 bases, and 13 bases lay outside the gene matches. As DNA, the CDR3 is TGCAGTGCGGCCGAACTTAGCGGGACCCGCTCCTACAATGAGCAGTTCTCC. This sequence encodes CSAAELSGTRSYNEQFS.

This clonotype has a single count. The DNA for the CDR3 is TGCGCCAGCAGCGCCCGGGACTCCGACTACGAGCAGTACTTC. Amino acid sequence: CASSARDSDYEQYF. This rearrangement joins TRBV4-1 to TRBJ2-7, with D possibly TRBD2 on 6 matching bases. This CDR3 has 14 amino acids. V was trimmed by 5 bases and J by 3 bases, leaving 14 bases between them. Germline CDR1 is MGHRA and CDR2 is YSYEKL.

This clonotype occurred once. The gene calls are TRBV28 and TRBJ2-1; D remains unclear. CDR1 is MDHEN and CDR2 is SYDVKM in the germline V gene. The germline V and J ends were trimmed by 2 bases and 5 bases, with 4 bases remaining between them. There are 12 residues in the CDR3. The CDR3 is CASSLKDNEQFF. As DNA, the CDR3 is TGTGCCAGCAGTTTAAAGGACAATGAGCAGTTCTTC.

The chain joins TRBV30 to TRBJ2-3; no firm D call. The germline CDR1 and CDR2 sequences are GTSNPN and SVGIG (reference sequence). The germline V and J ends were trimmed by 0 bases and 0 bases, with 7 bases remaining between them. The CDR3 extends over 14 amino acids. CDR3 nucleotide sequence: TGTGCCTGGAGTGTTCGGCTGAGCACAGATACGCAGTATTTT. Amino acid sequence: CAWSVRLSTDTQYF.

The chain has TRBV7-9 and TRBJ2-3; 12 bases line up with TRBD2. CDR3 length equals 19 residues. CDR1 and CDR2 from the germline V gene are SEHNR and FQNEAQ (reference sequence). V was pared by 6 bases and J by 0 bases, with 13 bases of the junction left unmatched. The DNA of the CDR3 is TGTGCCAGCAGTCGCGAAGGGGGACTAGCGGGCATGAGCACAGATACGCAGTATTTT. It encodes CASSREGGLAGMSTDTQYF.

This clonotype was counted only a few times. This chain joins TRBV6-2 or TRBV6-3 and TRBJ2-5, with 12 bases fitting TRBD2. The germline CDR1 and CDR2 sequences are MNHEY and SVGEGT. The CDR3 runs to 15 residues. J was trimmed by 7 bases and V by 0 bases; bases with no gene match: 3. CDR3 sequence reads: CASSYSTSGSGTQYF. DNA of the CDR3: TGTGCCAGCAGTTACTCGACTAGCGGGAGTGGGACCCAGTACTTC.

This sequence joins TRBV30 and TRBJ1-1; D is ambiguous. Trimming shortened V by 0 bases and J by 1 base, and 6 bases separated the two germline ends. This CDR3 has 13 residues. Germline lookup yields CDR1 GTSNPN and CDR2 SVGIG (reference sequence). The DNA for the CDR3 is TGTGCCTGGAGTGTAGCCAGGAACACTGAAGCTTTCTTT. This encodes CAWSVARNTEAFF.

This clonotype was picked up many times. This chain uses TRBV2 with TRBJ2-5; D uncertain. The V end was cut by 5 bases, the J end by 2 bases, with 3 bases between. This CDR3 spans 11 amino acids. Germline lookup yields CDR1 SNHLY and CDR2 FYNNEI. The CDR3 nucleotides read TGTGCCAGCAGTAGACAAGAGACCCAGTACTTC. Translation gives CASSRQETQYF.

This chain links TRBV28 with TRBJ1-5; D ambiguous. The CDR3 totals 14 residues. The V and J ends lost 5 bases and 8 bases respectively, with 16 bases between them. The germline V gene encodes CDR1 MDHEN and CDR2 SYDVKM. Here the CDR3 DNA reads TGTGCCAGCAGTACGGGCCTCCGCAAAGAGCCCCAGCATTTT. Amino acid sequence: CASSTGLRKEPQHF.

The chain carries TRBV28 and TRBJ2-5, with 7 bases matching TRBD1. There are 14 residues in the CDR3. V lost 5 bases and J lost 1; bases outside the gene matches: 4. The germline V gene has CDR1 MDHEN and CDR2 SYDVKM. The CDR3 reads CASSPGQSQETQYF. Here the CDR3 DNA reads TGTGCCAGCAGTCCGGGACAGTCCCAAGAGACCCAGTACTTC.

This clonotype was counted only a few times. The chain carries TRBV2 and TRBJ2-5; 11 bases match TRBD2. The CDR3 runs 17 residues. The V gene's germline CDR1 is SNHLY and CDR2 FYNNEI. Trimming cost V 5 bases and J 2 bases; bases outside gene matches: 10. CDR3 residues: CASSPPAGTSGQETQYF. DNA of the CDR3: TGTGCCAGCAGTCCCCCCGCCGGGACTAGCGGTCAAGAGACCCAGTACTTC.

The rearrangement joins TRBV6-5 to TRBJ2-7; 9 bases align to TRBD1. The CDR3 extends over 20 amino acids. Germline trimming cut 5 bases from V and 6 bases from J; bases unmatched to any gene: 26. Germline CDR1 and CDR2: MNHEY and SVGAGI. The CDR3 sequence: CASSMAPGQGSAGWVGEQYF. The CDR3 region has the DNA TGTGCCAGCAGTATGGCTCCGGGACAGGGTAGCGCGGGATGGGTCGGCGAGCAGTACTTC.

This clonotype showed up just a few times. The chain employs TRBV5-1 and TRBJ1-1; D may be TRBD1 (6 bases). The germline V gene has CDR1 SGHRS and CDR2 YFSETQ. V gave up 4 bases and J gave up 6 bases, with 19 bases separating them. CDR3 length equals 15 residues. The CDR3 is CASSPPQGRRAEAFF. The CDR3 nucleotides read TGCGCCAGCAGCCCTCCCCAGGGGCGCAGGGCTGAAGCTTTCTTT.

In this sample, this clonotype turned up a few times. The CDR3 region is CSVEPLLAGVRVHEQYF. The CDR3 nucleotides are TGCAGCGTTGAGCCTTTACTAGCGGGAGTTCGTGTCCACGAGCAGTACTTC. V is TRBV29-1 and J is TRBJ2-7; 11 nucleotides agree with TRBD2. Per the germline V gene, CDR1 is SQVTM and CDR2 is ANQGSEA. Trimming removed 3 bases from V and 5 bases from J; junction bases left unmatched: 15. The CDR3 covers 17 residues.